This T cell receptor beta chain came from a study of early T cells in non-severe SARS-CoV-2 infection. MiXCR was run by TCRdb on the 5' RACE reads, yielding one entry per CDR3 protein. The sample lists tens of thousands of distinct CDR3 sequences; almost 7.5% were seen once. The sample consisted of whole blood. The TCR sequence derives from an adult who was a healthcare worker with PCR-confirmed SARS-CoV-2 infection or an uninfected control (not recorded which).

Here the CDR3 reads CSVARGWGMNTEAFF. The CDR3, as DNA: TGCAGCGTTGCCCGGGGATGGGGGATGAACACTGAAGCTTTCTTT. This sequence joins TRBV29-1 and TRBJ1-1; the D gene is possibly TRBD1 (5 bases). The CDR3 contains 15 residues. Germline V gene sequence: CDR1 SQVTM, CDR2 ANQGSEA. The V end was cut by 4 bases, the J end by 0 bases, with 15 bases between. Complete variable domain (other parts from reference TRBV29-1 and TRBJ1-1): SAVISQKPSRDICQRGTSLTIQCQVDSQVTMMFWYRQQPGQSLTLIATANQGSEATYESGFVIDKFPISRPNLTFSTLTVSNMSPEDSSIYLCSVARGWGMNTEAFFGQGTRLTVV.